This TCR beta chain was recorded in a study of CD8 T cells in Susac syndrome. The CDR3 extends over 14 amino acids. Germline CDR1 reads SGHNT; CDR2 reads YYREEE (reference sequence). The ends were cut back, 1 base at V and 2 bases at J, with 6 bases in the middle. RNA, at 0.5 to 1 ug, was reverse transcribed with random hexamers. A single record per CDR3 protein comes from TCRdb applying MiXCR to the immunoSEQ multiplex PCR reads. The table has 70,000 to 100,000 distinct CDR3 sequences, around 96% seen once. The sequenced sample consisted of CD8+ T cells from PBMCs. The clonotype comes from a human donor with Susac syndrome. This chain connects TRBV5-4 to TRBJ2-2; D call uncertain. The CDR3 bases are TGTGCCAGCAGCTTGCTTAGTAACACCGGGGAGCTGTTTTTT. It is translated as CASSLLSNTGELFF.